A selection of T cell receptor beta chains follows, all from one sample in a study of blood T cells in healthy people across ages. MiXCR was run by TCRdb on the 5' RACE reads, yielding one entry per CDR3 protein. Of over a million distinct CDR3 sequences in the sample, 20% to 25% are singletons; the top ten hold approximately 0.71%. These same records also appear under a second study, on T cells of mothers and their children.

Sequenced: blood. Receptor source: a girl aged 2-10 years in good health. Each CDR3 is given with its conserved first and last residue. Each record gives: V gene, clone size, D gene, J gene, CDR3 DNA, CDR3 protein. D genes are given only for firm matches. A row's size may be missing; if present it is once, few, many or a size class.

TRBV27	.	.	TRBJ1-2	TGTGCCAGCAGTTTTGTGGGCGGTAACTATGGCTACACCTTC	CASSFVGGNYGYTF
TRBV29-1	.	.	TRBJ2-1	TGCAGCGCGTCACAGCCGATTCCCTACAATGAGCAGTTCTTC	CSASQPIPYNEQFF
TRBV5-4	.	TRBD2	TRBJ2-2	TGTGTCAGCAGCTTGGGACTAGCGGGAGCCGGGGAGCTGTTTTTT	CVSSLGLAGAGELFF
TRBV12-3/TRBV12-4	few	TRBD2	TRBJ2-7	TGTGCCAGCAGTACCGGGACTAGCGTCCTCGAGCAGTACTTC	CASSTGTSVLEQYF
TRBV6-5	.	.	TRBJ2-1	TGTGCCAGCAGTTACTCAAACTTAAACAATGAGCAGTTCTTC	CASSYSNLNNEQFF
TRBV12-3/TRBV12-4	.	.	TRBJ1-2	TGTGCCAGCAGTTTACGTATGCAGGACTATGGCTACACCTTC	CASSLRMQDYGYTF
TRBV20-1	few	.	TRBJ1-2	TGCAGTGCTAGAGTTAGCGGGGGTTACACCTTC	CSARVSGGYTF
TRBV29-1	few	TRBD2	TRBJ2-4	TGCAGCGTTGAGCGGAGCGGGGGAGACATTCAGTACTTC	CSVERSGGDIQYF
TRBV4-3	few	.	TRBJ2-1	TGCGCCAGCAGCCTCGCATCGACGGGTTCCAATGAGCAGTTCTTC	CASSLASTGSNEQFF
TRBV6-1	.	.	TRBJ1-2	TGTGCCAGCAGTGAAGTCCTTAACTATGGCTACACCTTC	CASSEVLNYGYTF
TRBV3-1	few	.	TRBJ2-1	TGTGCCAGCAGCCAAGAGGCGGGTGAGCAGTTCTTC	CASSQEAGEQFF
TRBV5-1	.	.	TRBJ2-1	TGCGCCAGCAGCTCTGAGACTAGACCCAATGAGCAGTTCTTC	CASSSETRPNEQFF
TRBV28	.	.	TRBJ2-1	TGTGCCAGCATTACTGAAAACAATGAGCAGTTCTTC	CASITENNEQFF
TRBV15	few	TRBD2	TRBJ2-4	TGTGCCACCAGCAGAGAGCGGGGGAATACCAAAAACATTCAGTACTTC	CATSRERGNTKNIQYF
TRBV4-3	few	.	TRBJ2-7	TGCGCCAGCAGCCAAGACTCTAGTGCAGGTTGGTACGAGCAGTACTTC	CASSQDSSAGWYEQYF
TRBV15	few	.	TRBJ2-1	TGTGCCACCGATGGGACTTTCAATGAGCAGTTCTTC	CATDGTFNEQFF
TRBV6-5	few	TRBD1	TRBJ1-1	TGTGCCAGTCAGGGGGCCGGAACTGAAGCTTTCTTT	CASQGAGTEAFF
TRBV7-9	few	.	TRBJ2-7	TGTGCCAGCAGCCCTATTAACGGGAGATCATACGAGCAGTACTTC	CASSPINGRSYEQYF
TRBV4-1	.	.	TRBJ2-1	TGCGCCAGCAGCCAAGATCTGGACAGTTACAATGAGCAGTTCTTC	CASSQDLDSYNEQFF
TRBV6-6	.	.	TRBJ1-2	TGTGCCAGCACCAACCTGGCTTATTCTAACTATGGCTACACCTTC	CASTNLAYSNYGYTF
TRBV20-1	.	TRBD2	TRBJ2-5	TGCAGTGCCAGAAGGACTAGCGGGGGGGCTGAGTACTTC	CSARRTSGGAEYF
TRBV28	.	.	TRBJ1-3	TGTGCTAGCAGTTTATGGGGGGGGGCTGGAAACACCATATATTTT	CASSLWGGAGNTIYF
TRBV6-5	.	.	TRBJ1-4	TGTGCCAGCAGTTGGGCCAGGGTGGATGAAAAACTGTTTTTT	CASSWARVDEKLFF
TRBV12-3/TRBV12-4	.	TRBD1	TRBJ1-2	TGTGCCAGCAGTATCTGGACAGGGGGAGCGAACTATGGCTACACCTTC	CASSIWTGGANYGYTF
TRBV7-9	.	TRBD1	TRBJ1-1	TGTGCCAGCAGCCCCGGACAGGGGATTGGGGCTTTCTTT	CASSPGQGIGAFF
TRBV20-1	.	.	TRBJ1-1	TGCAGTGCTATCCGGACGTTGGGGGACACTGAAGCTTTCTTT	CSAIRTLGDTEAFF
TRBV7-9	few	.	TRBJ2-7	TGTGCCAGCAGCTTAGCGGGCTTCGGGTACGAGCAGTACTTC	CASSLAGFGYEQYF
TRBV6-4	.	.	TRBJ2-1	TGTGCCAGCGCCGGGACCGCATACAATGAGCAGTTCTTC	CASAGTAYNEQFF
TRBV28	few	.	TRBJ2-5	TGTGCCAGCAGTTTTAGGAGGGGGGCATCTAGAGAGACCCAGTACTTC	CASSFRRGASRETQYF
TRBV25-1	.	.	TRBJ2-7	TGTGCCAGCAGTGGACCTATGAGCGAGCAGTACTTC	CASSGPMSEQYF
TRBV20-1	.	.	TRBJ2-1	TGCAGTGCCACCACCCCCGAACTAGGAGTTTTGGATGAGCAGTTCTTC	CSATTPELGVLDEQFF